The rows below give T cell receptor beta chains drawn from one sample of a study of T cells after yellow fever vaccination. TCRdb re-called the 5' RACE reads with MiXCR, one entry per CDR3 protein. Among approximately 160,000 distinct CDR3 sequences listed, about a tenth were seen once. Sequenced material: CD8+ T cells sorted from PBMCs, taken 45 days after the yellow fever booster vaccination. The source is a man aged 18-30 years who received the YFV17D yellow fever vaccine. Each CDR3 is given with its conserved first and last residue. D genes are given only for firm matches. The size entry is marked missing in some rows and otherwise reads once, few, many or a size class.

D gene: NA
clone size: NA
J gene: TRBJ1-5
V gene: TRBV7-6
CDR3 DNA: TGTGCCAGCAGCTTAGCTGGGGGCAATCAGCCCCAGCATTTT
CDR3 protein: CASSLAGGNQPQHF

D gene: TRBD2
clone size: many
J gene: TRBJ2-5
V gene: TRBV4-1
CDR3 DNA: TGCGCCAGCAGCCCCTCCCCGGGAGGAAAAAAAGAGACCCAGTACTTC
CDR3 protein: CASSPSPGGKKETQYF

D gene: TRBD2
clone size: NA
J gene: TRBJ2-3
V gene: TRBV6-6
CDR3 DNA: TGTGCCAGCACCCTACTAGCGGGGCCTGGGGGAGATACGCAGTATTTT
CDR3 protein: CASTLLAGPGGDTQYF

D gene: NA
clone size: few
J gene: TRBJ1-2
V gene: TRBV7-9
CDR3 DNA: TGTGCCAGCAGCTTAGCGGTAACGAGTGGCTACACCTTC
CDR3 protein: CASSLAVTSGYTF

D gene: NA
clone size: few
J gene: TRBJ2-5
V gene: TRBV2
CDR3 DNA: TGTGCCAGCAGTGAAGCGCCAGGGGGACTGAGAGAGACCCAGTACTTC
CDR3 protein: CASSEAPGGLRETQYF

D gene: NA
clone size: few
J gene: TRBJ2-3
V gene: TRBV7-2
CDR3 DNA: TGTGCCAGCACCCTAAGGCTACTTAGCACAGATACGCAGTATTTT
CDR3 protein: CASTLRLLSTDTQYF

D gene: NA
clone size: few
J gene: TRBJ2-2
V gene: TRBV7-3
CDR3 DNA: TGTGCCAGCAGCTTAAATGGCGGCTTCCCCGGGGAGCTGTTTTTT
CDR3 protein: CASSLNGGFPGELFF

D gene: TRBD1
clone size: few
J gene: TRBJ2-5
V gene: TRBV7-2
CDR3 DNA: TGTGCCAGCAGCTCTGCAGGGGGCTTCCAAGAGACCCAGTACTTC
CDR3 protein: CASSSAGGFQETQYF

D gene: NA
clone size: few
J gene: TRBJ1-5
V gene: TRBV9
CDR3 DNA: TGTGCCAGCAGCGTAGAAGGAGCTCAGCCCCAGCATTTT
CDR3 protein: CASSVEGAQPQHF

D gene: TRBD1
clone size: few
J gene: TRBJ1-2
V gene: TRBV5-4
CDR3 DNA: TGTGCCAGCAGTCCGGGACAGGGCCTTGGCTACACCTTC
CDR3 protein: CASSPGQGLGYTF

D gene: NA
clone size: NA
J gene: TRBJ1-2
V gene: TRBV29-1
CDR3 DNA: TGCAGCGTTTCGGACGAAGACTACACCTTC
CDR3 protein: CSVSDEDYTF

D gene: NA
clone size: NA
J gene: TRBJ1-2
V gene: TRBV5-4
CDR3 DNA: TGTGCCAGCAGTCCCTTGGGGGGGGACCCACTGGATGAGTTCTATGGCTACACCTTC
CDR3 protein: CASSPLGGDPLDEFYGYTF

D gene: NA
clone size: many
J gene: TRBJ2-4
V gene: TRBV9
CDR3 DNA: TGTGCCAGCAGCGAACCCTTCGAAAACATTCAGTACTTC
CDR3 protein: CASSEPFENIQYF

D gene: TRBD2
clone size: many
J gene: TRBJ2-5
V gene: TRBV11-2
CDR3 DNA: TGTGCCAGCACCTTAGCGGGGGGGACCCAGTACTTC
CDR3 protein: CASTLAGGTQYF

D gene: NA
clone size: many
J gene: TRBJ2-6
V gene: TRBV6-5
CDR3 DNA: TGTGCCAGCAGTTGGAGGGGTGCCAACGTCCTGACTTTC
CDR3 protein: CASSWRGANVLTF

D gene: NA
clone size: few
J gene: TRBJ2-3
V gene: TRBV2
CDR3 DNA: TGTGCCAGCAGTGTGGCGGACTTTGCGATAAACACAGATACGCAGTATTTT
CDR3 protein: CASSVADFAINTDTQYF

D gene: TRBD2
clone size: NA
J gene: TRBJ2-3
V gene: TRBV6-2/TRBV6-3
CDR3 DNA: TGTGCCAGCAGTTACGACCCTAGCGGGGGCCGGGATACGCAGTATTTT
CDR3 protein: CASSYDPSGGRDTQYF

D gene: TRBD2
clone size: few
J gene: TRBJ2-3
V gene: TRBV24-1
CDR3 DNA: TGTGCCACCCAACTAGCGGGGGGAGTGGATACGCAGTATTTT
CDR3 protein: CATQLAGGVDTQYF

D gene: NA
clone size: NA
J gene: TRBJ2-3
V gene: TRBV6-2/TRBV6-3
CDR3 DNA: TGTGCCAGCAGCTTATACAGGCGACCCACAGATACGCAGTATTTT
CDR3 protein: CASSLYRRPTDTQYF

D gene: TRBD2
clone size: NA
J gene: TRBJ2-1
V gene: TRBV7-9
CDR3 DNA: TGTGCCAGCAGGGAGACTAGCGGTTACAATGAGCAGTTCTTC
CDR3 protein: CASRETSGYNEQFF

D gene: NA
clone size: many
J gene: TRBJ1-2
V gene: TRBV9
CDR3 DNA: TGTGCCAGCAGCGTAGTATCGGGGAACTATGGCTACACCTTC
CDR3 protein: CASSVVSGNYGYTF

D gene: TRBD1
clone size: many
J gene: TRBJ2-7
V gene: TRBV6-5
CDR3 DNA: TGTGCCAGCAGCACCGAGACAGGGGGCTACGAGCAGTACTTC
CDR3 protein: CASSTETGGYEQYF

D gene: TRBD1
clone size: NA
J gene: TRBJ2-2
V gene: TRBV7-9
CDR3 DNA: TGTGCCAGCAGCGACAGGGGGCGTGGAGCCGGGGAGCTGTTTTTT
CDR3 protein: CASSDRGRGAGELFF

D gene: TRBD2
clone size: many
J gene: TRBJ2-3
V gene: TRBV12-3/TRBV12-4
CDR3 DNA: TGTGCCAGCAGTTCCCTAGCGGGGCGCACAGATACGCAGTATTTT
CDR3 protein: CASSSLAGRTDTQYF

D gene: TRBD1
clone size: NA
J gene: TRBJ1-5
V gene: TRBV7-9
CDR3 DNA: TGTGCCAGCAGCTTACCAGGGGGCTATCAGCCCCAGCATTTT
CDR3 protein: CASSLPGGYQPQHF

D gene: TRBD1
clone size: NA
J gene: TRBJ2-5
V gene: TRBV4-1
CDR3 DNA: TGCGCCAGCAGCCCGGGACAGGGAGGACAAGAGACCCAGTACTTC
CDR3 protein: CASSPGQGGQETQYF